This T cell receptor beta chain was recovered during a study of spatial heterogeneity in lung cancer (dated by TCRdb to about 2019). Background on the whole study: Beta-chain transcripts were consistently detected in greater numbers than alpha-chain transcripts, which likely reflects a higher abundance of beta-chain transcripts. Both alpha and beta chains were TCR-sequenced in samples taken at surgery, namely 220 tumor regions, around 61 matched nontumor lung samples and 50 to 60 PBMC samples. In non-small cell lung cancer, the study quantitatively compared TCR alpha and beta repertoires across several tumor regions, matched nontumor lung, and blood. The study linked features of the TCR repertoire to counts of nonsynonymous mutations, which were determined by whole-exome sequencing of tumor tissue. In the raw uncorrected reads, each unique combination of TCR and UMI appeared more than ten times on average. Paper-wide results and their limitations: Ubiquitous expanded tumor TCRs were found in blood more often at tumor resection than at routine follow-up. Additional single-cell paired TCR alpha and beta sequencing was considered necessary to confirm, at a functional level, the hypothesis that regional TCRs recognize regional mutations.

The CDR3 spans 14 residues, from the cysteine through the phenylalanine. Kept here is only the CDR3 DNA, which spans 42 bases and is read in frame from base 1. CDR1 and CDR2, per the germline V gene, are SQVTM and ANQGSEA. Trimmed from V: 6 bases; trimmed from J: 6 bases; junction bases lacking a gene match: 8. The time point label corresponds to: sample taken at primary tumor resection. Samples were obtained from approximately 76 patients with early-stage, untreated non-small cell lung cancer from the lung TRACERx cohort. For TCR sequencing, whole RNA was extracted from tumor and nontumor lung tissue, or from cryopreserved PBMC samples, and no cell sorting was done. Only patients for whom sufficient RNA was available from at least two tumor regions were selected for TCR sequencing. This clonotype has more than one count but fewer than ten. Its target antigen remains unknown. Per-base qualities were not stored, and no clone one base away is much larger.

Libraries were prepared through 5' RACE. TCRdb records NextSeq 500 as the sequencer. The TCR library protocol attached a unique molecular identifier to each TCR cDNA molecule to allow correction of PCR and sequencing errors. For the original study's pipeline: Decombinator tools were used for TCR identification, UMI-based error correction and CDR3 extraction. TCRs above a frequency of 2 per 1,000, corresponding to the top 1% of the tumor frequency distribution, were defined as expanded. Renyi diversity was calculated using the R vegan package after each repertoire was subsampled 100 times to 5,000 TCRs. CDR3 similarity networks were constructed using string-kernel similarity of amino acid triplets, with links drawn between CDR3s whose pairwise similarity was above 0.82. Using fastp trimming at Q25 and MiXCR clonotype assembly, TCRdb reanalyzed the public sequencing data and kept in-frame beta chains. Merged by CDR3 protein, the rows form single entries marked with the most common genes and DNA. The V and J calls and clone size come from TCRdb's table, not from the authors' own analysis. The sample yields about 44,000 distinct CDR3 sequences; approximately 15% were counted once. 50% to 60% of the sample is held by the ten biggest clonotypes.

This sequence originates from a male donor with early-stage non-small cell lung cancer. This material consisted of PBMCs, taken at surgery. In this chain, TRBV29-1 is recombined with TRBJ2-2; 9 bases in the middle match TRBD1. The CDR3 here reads CSVGGQGDAGELFF. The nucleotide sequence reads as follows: TGCAGCGTGGGGGGACAGGGAGACGCCGGGGAGCTGTTTTTT.